Reported below is one TCR beta chain. Original processing methods: Researchers report that nucleated cell counts were estimated from reference gene primer amplification. Assay: immunoSEQ multiplex PCR; the TCRdb copy retains only in-frame clones and omits some. V, J and clone size reflect that table, while D and trimming were determined from the DNA. The profile shows around 140,000 clones, 80% to 90% of them singletons. From germline, CDR1 is SGHDT and CDR2 YYEEEE. The CDR3 spans 14 residues. Trimming shortened V by 4 bases and J by 0 bases, and 11 bases separated the two germline ends. The sample is drawn from a study of blood T cell repertoires in COVID-19. In the study overall: Sample material is recorded as cDNA or gDNA derived from T cells, B-cell-depleted T cells, or PBMCs.

The receptor was derived from a middle-aged man with active or convalescent COVID-19. Input material: peripheral blood. The rearrangement joins TRBV5-6 to TRBJ2-7; the D gene is possibly TRBD1 (6 bases). In DNA, the CDR3 is TGTGCCAGCAGCCGGACAGAGAGCTCCTACGAGCAGTACTTC. It yields the protein CASSRTESSYEQYF.